Shown below are 13 T cell receptor beta chains from a single sample sequenced in a study of blood T cells in healthy people across ages. Then a second PCR, running roughly 6 to 11 cycles, was carried out with a sample-barcoded 5' primer and a J-beta primer mix. From the 5' RACE reads, TCRdb called clonotypes with MiXCR, one entry per CDR3 protein. The sample includes approximately 800,000 distinct CDR3 sequences, about 26% of them seen just once. The same sample was also used in a study of T cells of mothers and their children.

The sequenced material came from blood. Receptors originate from a boy between 10 and 17 years old in good health.

V is TRBV5-1 and J is TRBJ1-1; D perhaps matches TRBD1 (5 bases). Trimming took 0 bases from V and 0 from J, leaving 12 bases between them. This CDR3 has 16 residues. Germline CDR1 SGHRS, CDR2 YFSETQ. In DNA form, the CDR3 reads TGCGCCAGCAGCTTGGGGCCGGGGCCCCTGAACACTGAAGCTTTCTTT. This encodes CASSLGPGPLNTEAFF.

J is TRBJ2-5 and V is TRBV7-2, with D uncertain. The CDR3 contains 11 residues. V was trimmed by 6 bases and J by 9 bases, leaving 11 bases between them. Germline V gives CDR1 SGHTA, CDR2 FQGNSA. The CDR3 DNA reads TGTGCCAGCAGGTACGGCGAAGCCCAGTACTTC. This codes for CASRYGEAQYF.

This clonotype was detected a few times. J is TRBJ2-3 and V is TRBV5-1, with D unresolved. Per the germline V gene, CDR1 is SGHRS and CDR2 is YFSETQ. Deletions cut 0 bases from V and 2 bases from J, with 7 bases between. The CDR3 covers 14 residues. In DNA, the CDR3 is TGCGCCAGCAGCTTGGATCCGTACACAGATACGCAGTATTTT. Amino acids: CASSLDPYTDTQYF.

V is TRBV12-3 or TRBV12-4 and J is TRBJ2-3; the match to TRBD2 covers 7 bases. V lost 6 bases to trimming and J lost 5 bases; unmatched junction nucleotides: 14. There are 16 residues in the CDR3. CDR3 DNA: TGTGCCAGCAGCTCTTCTCATCGGGGGGTGGTAGATACGCAGTATTTT. Translating gives CASSSSHRGVVDTQYF.

This clonotype was counted only a few times. V and J are TRBV27 and TRBJ2-7; perhaps TRBD1 as D (5 bases). The CDR3 loop spans 15 amino acids. Germline loops: CDR1 MNHEY, CDR2 SMNVEV (reference sequence). V was shortened by 6 bases and J by 0 bases, with 15 bases between the two germline ends. This CDR3 reads CASSVGQGLSYEQYF. The DNA of the CDR3 is TGTGCCAGCAGCGTAGGTCAGGGCCTCTCCTACGAGCAGTACTTC.

This clonotype was seen a few times. The chain recombines TRBV14 with TRBJ2-3; no firm D call. V dropped 2 bases and J dropped 2 bases, with 11 bases sitting between them. The germline CDR1 and CDR2 sequences are SGHDN and FVKESK. This CDR3 is 15 amino acids long. The CDR3 loop reads CASSQRSVDTDTQYF. The DNA of the CDR3 is TGTGCCAGCAGCCAACGTTCGGTTGACACAGATACGCAGTATTTT.

This clonotype was counted only a few times. J is TRBJ1-5 and V is TRBV7-9; D is uncertain. The CDR3 consists of 12 residues. V was pared by 4 bases and J by 4 bases, with 5 bases between. Germline CDR1 reads SEHNR; CDR2 reads FQNEAQ (reference sequence). The CDR3 reads CASSSTNQPQHF. CDR3 coding DNA: TGTGCCAGCAGCTCCACAAATCAGCCCCAGCATTTT.

The J gene is TRBJ1-2, the V gene TRBV6-1; D remains unclear. The CDR3 is 15 amino acids. Germline V gene lookup returns CDR1 MNHNS and CDR2 SASEGT. Trimming shortened V by 0 bases and J by 0 bases, and 8 bases separated the two germline ends. In DNA, the CDR3 is TGTGCCAGCAGTGAAGCGACCGGACCTAACTATGGCTACACCTTC. It yields the protein CASSEATGPNYGYTF.

This clonotype was found a few times. CDR3 in DNA: TGTGCCACCAGTGACTCCCAGACCGACACCGCGAACACCGGGGAGCTGTTTTTT. Its protein product is CATSDSQTDTANTGELFF. The rearrangement uses TRBV24-1 and TRBJ2-2; D gene ambiguous. The germline V gene has CDR1 KGHDR and CDR2 SFDVKD. Trimming pared 4 bases from V and 0 bases from J, leaving 17 bases between. The CDR3 runs to 18 residues.

About this clonotype: A junction end diverges from the germline sequence, so it may reflect a read error. V usage is TRBV15 and J usage is TRBJ2-5; TRBD2 matches at 15 bases. The germline V gene encodes CDR1 LNHNV and CDR2 YYDKDF (reference sequence). This CDR3 is 16 amino acids long. The CDR3 DNA follows: TGTGTCACCAGCAGGGGACTAGCGGGAGGCAAAGAGACCCAGTACTTC. This sequence encodes CVTSRGLAGGKETQYF.

The chain employs TRBV7-9 and TRBJ1-5, with a tentative D call TRBD1 (5 bases). The V gene's germline CDR1 is SEHNR and CDR2 FQNEAQ (reference sequence). This CDR3 region has 13 residues. Trimming pared 5 bases from V and 10 bases from J, leaving 15 bases between. CDR3 region: CASSGAPWEPQHF. Written as DNA, the CDR3 is TGTGCCAGCAGCGGGGCTCCTTGGGAACCCCAGCATTTT.

This clonotype was detected a few times. A read error may produce the germline difference seen at one junction end. This chain uses TRBV20-1 with TRBJ1-5; D is uncertain. The CDR3 has 12 amino acids. The germline V gene has CDR1 DFQATT and CDR2 SNEGSKA (reference sequence). CDR3 DNA: TGCAGCGTGGTCGCCGGGGATCAGCCTCAGCATTTT. Its translation: CSVVAGDQPQHF.

This clonotype was observed a handful of times. The chain has TRBV4-1 and TRBJ2-5; possible D gene TRBD1, 5 bases. The CDR3 covers 15 residues. Looked up from germline, CDR1 is MGHRA and CDR2 is YSYEKL. The V and J ends lost 0 bases and 4 bases respectively, with 12 bases between them. The DNA for the CDR3 is TGCGCCAGCAGCCAAGAGGGGCAGGCCAGAGAGACCCAGTACTTC. Translating it yields CASSQEGQARETQYF.